Following are 18 T cell receptor beta chains from one sample sequenced in a study of T-cell memory formation after mild COVID-19. TCRdb re-analysed the 5' RACE reads in MiXCR, keeping a single row per CDR3 protein. Counted here are about 450,000 distinct CDR3 sequences, 23% occurring once; the ten biggest clones make up around 14%. Material for sequencing was PBMCs or a T cell subset sorted from them (not recorded which). These receptors all come from an adult woman who had mild COVID-19 (a few samples of this study predate the infection). Cell type and time point are not known.

This clonotype has more than one count but fewer than ten. The gene calls are TRBV12-3 or TRBV12-4 and TRBJ2-6; D is ambiguous. V was shortened by 5 bases and J by 4 bases, with 12 bases between the two germline ends. The CDR3 runs to 15 residues. CDR3 DNA: TGTGCCAGCAGTGCCCCCCCCTCCGGGGCCAACGTCCTGACTTTC. This codes for CASSAPPSGANVLTF.

The table lists this clonotype with many counts. The chain joins TRBV4-1 to TRBJ2-7; either TRBD1 or TRBD2 may fit D (5 bases each). The V gene lost 0 bases and the J gene lost 6 bases, with 18 bases spanning the gap. This CDR3 is 16 amino acids long. The V gene's germline CDR1 is MGHRA and CDR2 YSYEKL. CDR3 protein: CASSQETGDLYAEQYF. The DNA for the CDR3 is TGCGCCAGCAGCCAAGAGACCGGGGACCTGTATGCCGAGCAGTACTTC.

The genes are TRBV4-3 and TRBJ2-7, with 10 bases matching TRBD2. Per germline, CDR1 LGHNA and CDR2 YSLEER. The junction had 12 bases not matched to a gene; V was cut back by 1 base and J by 0 bases. The CDR3 is 19 residues long. CDR3 bases: TGCGCCAGCAGCCAAGGGTGGGCTAGCGGGAGAGCCATCTCCTACGAGCAGTACTTC. Protein: CASSQGWASGRAISYEQYF.

This clonotype came up a few times. V and J are TRBV7-5 and TRBJ1-2. TRBV7-5 is a documented pseudogene. The CDR3 has 10 amino acids. CDR3 bases: TGCACCCCACCTGACTATGGCTACACCTTC. It specifies CTPPDYGYTF.

The chain couples TRBV29-1 to TRBJ2-1; D not resolved. This CDR3 has 14 residues. Between the trimmed V and J ends, which lost 4 bases and 0 bases, there was a span of 10 bases. Germline CDR1 and CDR2: SQVTM and ANQGSEA. The CDR3 nucleotides read TGCAGCGTTGTTTGGTATAGCTCCTACAATGAGCAGTTCTTC. It yields the protein CSVVWYSSYNEQFF.

The CDR3 loop reads CATSDRGTGSYNEQFF. In DNA form, the CDR3 reads TGTGCCACCAGTGACCGGGGGACTGGAAGTTACAATGAGCAGTTCTTC. The genes are TRBV24-1 and TRBJ2-1; maybe TRBD2 (6 bases). The V gene's germline CDR1 is KGHDR and CDR2 SFDVKD. V lost 4 bases to trimming and J lost 4 bases, with 16 bases between them. This CDR3 has 16 residues.

The J gene is TRBJ2-7, the V gene TRBV4-2; D possibly corresponds to TRBD2 (5 bases). Germline V gives CDR1 LGHNA, CDR2 YNFKEQ. This CDR3 has 17 amino acids. V shed 6 bases and J shed 3 bases, with 24 bases lying between them. The DNA of the CDR3 is TGTGCCAGCAGTCCCACCAAGATGGCTAGCACCGACTACGAGCAGTACTTC. Protein sequence: CASSPTKMASTDYEQYF.

This clonotype was detected only a few times. The rearrangement links TRBV5-1 to TRBJ2-3; either TRBD1 or TRBD2 may fit D (6 bases each). Germline-derived CDR1 and CDR2 are SGHRS and YFSETQ. The CDR3 has 16 residues. The ends were cut back, 0 bases at V and 5 bases at J, with 16 bases in the middle. CDR3 nucleotide sequence: TGCGCCAGCAGCTTGGAGGGACTTCAGGGGTTAGATACGCAGTATTTT. The encoded protein is CASSLEGLQGLDTQYF. The full variable domain, with the rest looked up from reference TRBV5-1 and TRBJ2-3, is KAGVTQTPRYLIKTRGQQVTLSCSPISGHRSVSWYQQTPGQGLQFLFEYFSETQRNKGNFPGRFSGRQFSNSRSEMNVSTLELGDSALYLCASSLEGLQGLDTQYFGPGTRLTVL.

The chain carries TRBV12-3 or TRBV12-4 and TRBJ1-2; no firm D call. This CDR3 is built from 13 residues. Trimming removed 2 bases from V and 7 bases from J, with 11 bases in between. The DNA of the CDR3 is TGTGCCAGCAGTTTAATCTCTGGTTCTGGCTACACCTTC. It is translated as CASSLISGSGYTF.

This clonotype has more than one count but fewer than ten. This chain links TRBV6-5 with TRBJ1-2, with 10 bases that match TRBD1. The CDR3 is 16 amino acids. The junction had 15 bases not matched to a gene; V was cut back by 6 bases and J by 8 bases. Germline V gene data show CDR1 as MNHEY and CDR2 as SVGAGI. CDR3 sequence (DNA): TGTGCCAGCAGGCTTGTGGGACAGGGGAAGGGAGCGGGCTACACCTTC. Protein sequence: CASRLVGQGKGAGYTF.

This rearrangement joins TRBV5-1 to TRBJ2-3; D may be TRBD1 (6 bases). The CDR3 spans 14 residues. Per germline, CDR1 SGHRS and CDR2 YFSETQ. Trimming stripped 0 bases from V and 7 bases from J, with 12 bases between. The CDR3 reads CASSLGQVPHTQYF. CDR3 bases: TGCGCCAGCAGCTTGGGACAGGTTCCCCATACGCAGTATTTT. Based on the CDR3 plus reference TRBV5-1 and TRBJ2-3, the full variable domain is KAGVTQTPRYLIKTRGQQVTLSCSPISGHRSVSWYQQTPGQGLQFLFEYFSETQRNKGNFPGRFSGRQFSNSRSEMNVSTLELGDSALYLCASSLGQVPHTQYFGPGTRLTVL.

This clonotype was counted only a few times. The chain is built from TRBV7-6 and TRBJ2-3; D might be TRBD2 (6 bases). Germline V gene data show CDR1 as SGHVS and CDR2 as FNYEAQ. The V end was cut by 4 bases, the J end by 4 bases, with 21 bases between. This CDR3 is 17 amino acids long. The DNA for the CDR3 is TGTGCCAGCAGCTCACGGGCGGGGAGTTCAGCAGCAGATACGCAGTATTTT. Protein: CASSSRAGSSAADTQYF.

J is TRBJ2-2 and V is TRBV5-4, with a possible D match to TRBD2 (6 bases). CDR3 length equals 16 residues. The ends were cut back, 0 bases at V and 0 bases at J, with 9 bases in the middle. CDR1 SGHNT and CDR2 YYREEE come from the germline V gene (reference sequence). The CDR3 reads CASSLEWGANTGELFF. The CDR3 nucleotides are TGTGCCAGCAGCTTGGAGTGGGGGGCGAACACCGGGGAGCTGTTTTTT. Filled out from reference TRBV5-4 and TRBJ2-2, the complete variable domain reads ETGVTQSPTHLIKTRGQQVTLRCSSQSGHNTVSWYQQALGQGPQFIFQYYREEENGRGNFPPRFSGLQFPNYSSELNVNALELDDSALYLCASSLEWGANTGELFFGEGSRLTVL.

The genes are TRBV12-3 or TRBV12-4 and TRBJ1-1, with TRBD1 identical over 7 bases. The CDR3 length is 17 residues. Trimming removed 0 bases from V and 8 bases from J; junction bases left unmatched: 15. The DNA for the CDR3 is TGTGCCAGCAGTTTAGCGGGGGGTCCCAACAGGGGACGAGAAGCTTTCTTT. This codes for CASSLAGGPNRGREAFF.

The table lists this clonotype with a few counts. The chain carries TRBV15 and TRBJ2-4, with 8 bases lining up with TRBD1. The V segment lost 2 bases and the J segment 1 base; nucleotides outside the gene matches: 4. The germline V gene has CDR1 LNHNV and CDR2 YYDKDF (reference sequence). The CDR3 spans 16 residues. CDR3: CATSRPWTGAKNIQYF. CDR3 coding DNA: TGTGCCACCAGCAGACCGTGGACAGGGGCCAAAAACATTCAGTACTTC.

The rearrangement links TRBV5-1 to TRBJ1-1, with 10 bases that match TRBD1. The trim removed 0 bases at V and 4 bases at J, leaving 3 bases unmatched. This CDR3 is built from 15 residues. Germline-derived CDR1 and CDR2 are SGHRS and YFSETQ. The DNA of the CDR3 is TGCGCCAGCAGCTTGGGGGACAGGGGAATCACTGAAGCTTTCTTT. It yields the protein CASSLGDRGITEAFF. Variable domain in full (rest from reference TRBV5-1 and TRBJ1-1): KAGVTQTPRYLIKTRGQQVTLSCSPISGHRSVSWYQQTPGQGLQFLFEYFSETQRNKGNFPGRFSGRQFSNSRSEMNVSTLELGDSALYLCASSLGDRGITEAFFGQGTRLTVV.

This clonotype was picked up a small number of times. This rearrangement joins TRBV5-1 to TRBJ2-7, with D possibly being TRBD2 (5 bases). Germline CDR1 SGHRS, CDR2 YFSETQ. The germline V and J ends were trimmed by 4 bases and 1 base, with 12 bases remaining between them. The CDR3 is 14 residues long. The CDR3 loop reads CASSSGEQSYEQYF. The CDR3, as DNA: TGCGCCAGCAGCAGCGGAGAGCAGTCCTACGAGCAGTACTTC.

On this clonotype itself: A clone one base away is much larger, so this may be a read error. This chain connects TRBV15 to TRBJ2-1, with 10 bases aligning to TRBD2. Trimming took 4 bases from V and 5 from J; bases not matched to a gene: 8. The CDR3 spans 16 residues. Germline CDR1 is LNHNV and CDR2 is YYDKDF (reference sequence). CDR3 in DNA: TGTGCCACCAGCATGGAGCTAGCGGGAGTCAACAATGAGCAGTTCTTC. Residues: CATSMELAGVNNEQFF.